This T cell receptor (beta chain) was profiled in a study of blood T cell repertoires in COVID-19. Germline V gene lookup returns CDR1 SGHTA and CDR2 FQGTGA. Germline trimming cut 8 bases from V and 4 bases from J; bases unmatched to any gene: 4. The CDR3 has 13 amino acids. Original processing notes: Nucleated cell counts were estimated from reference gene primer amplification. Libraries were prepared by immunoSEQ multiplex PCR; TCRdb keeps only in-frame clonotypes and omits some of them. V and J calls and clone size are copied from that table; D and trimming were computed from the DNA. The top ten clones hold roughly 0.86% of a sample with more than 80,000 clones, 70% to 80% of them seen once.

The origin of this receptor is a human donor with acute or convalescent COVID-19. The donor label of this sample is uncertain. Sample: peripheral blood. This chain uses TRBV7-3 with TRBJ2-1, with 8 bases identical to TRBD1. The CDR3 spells CASGQGFYNEQFF. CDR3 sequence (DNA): TGTGCCAGCGGACAGGGATTTTACAATGAGCAGTTCTTC.